These 17 T cell receptor beta chains were sequenced from one sample in a study of blood T cell repertoires in COVID-19. Measured with immunoSEQ multiplex PCR; TCRdb has only the in-frame clones, and not every one. The sample carries approximately 300,000 clones, around 82% recorded once. The material sequenced was peripheral blood. The receptors here all came from a woman in her 50s with acute or convalescent COVID-19.

The chain recombines TRBV29-1 with TRBJ2-1; 11 nucleotides match TRBD2. From germline, CDR1 is SQVTM and CDR2 ANQGSEA. The CDR3 sequence is 16 residues long. J lost 0 bases, V lost 6 bases, and 7 bases had no gene match. CDR3 coding DNA: TGCAGCGTGCGGACTAGCGGGTTTAGCTCCTACAATGAGCAGTTCTTC. The encoded protein is CSVRTSGFSSYNEQFF.

The chain recombines TRBV28 with TRBJ1-3; D unresolved. Germline CDR1 and CDR2: MDHEN and SYDVKM. V lost 2 bases and J 1 base, leaving 9 bases between the germline ends. This CDR3 spans 15 amino acids. As DNA, the CDR3 is TGTGCCAGCAGTTTAGCAGGTGATTCTGGAAACACCATATATTTT. Protein product: CASSLAGDSGNTIYF.

This clone occurred a few times. This chain joins TRBV7-9 and TRBJ1-2; a weak D match, TRBD1 (6 bases). The CDR3 runs 13 residues. Trimming stripped 1 base from V and 4 bases from J, with 7 bases between. Germline V gene sequence: CDR1 SEHNR, CDR2 FQNEAQ (reference sequence). This CDR3 is CASSLGDIYGYTF. CDR3 in DNA: TGTGCCAGCAGCTTAGGGGACATCTATGGCTACACCTTC.

The V call is TRBV24-1, the J call TRBJ2-1, with TRBD2 as a possible D gene (6 bases). Germline lookup yields CDR1 KGHDR and CDR2 SFDVKD. The V gene lost 3 bases and the J gene lost 7 bases, with 15 bases spanning the gap. There are 15 residues in the CDR3. CDR3 bases: TGTGCCACCAGTGATCGGGCTAGCGTAAGGAATGAGCAGTTCTTC. Translated: CATSDRASVRNEQFF.

V usage is TRBV6-1 and J usage is TRBJ2-7, with D possibly matching TRBD2 (5 bases). Looked up from germline, CDR1 is MNHNS and CDR2 is SASEGT. V was clipped by 2 bases and J by 4 bases, with 15 bases between them. The CDR3 covers 15 residues. The DNA of the CDR3 is TGTGCCAGCAGTGAACAAGGACTGAAACCTTACGAGCAGTACGTC. This encodes CASSEQGLKPYEQYV.

The chain employs TRBV18 and TRBJ2-7, with TRBD1 as a possible D gene (5 bases). V was pared by 4 bases and J by 6 bases, with 13 bases between. Looked up from germline, CDR1 is KGHSH and CDR2 is LQKENI. CDR3 length: 13 amino acids. Here the CDR3 reads CASSQTDLSEQYV. DNA of the CDR3: TGTGCCAGCTCACAGACAGACCTCTCCGAGCAGTACGTC.

The genes are TRBV7-9 and TRBJ1-4, with D hard to call. V was cut by 4 bases and J by 0 bases, with 6 bases left in between. Germline CDR1 and CDR2: SEHNR and FQNEAQ (reference sequence). The CDR3 is 14 amino acids. The CDR3 protein is CASSSQATNEKLFF. CDR3 in DNA: TGTGCCAGCAGCTCGCAGGCAACTAATGAAAAACTGTTTTTT.

This chain connects TRBV6-5 to TRBJ2-3; 7 bases agree with TRBD2. V was pared by 2 bases and J by 6 bases, with 11 bases of the junction left unmatched. Germline-derived CDR1 and CDR2 are MNHEY and SVGAGI. The CDR3 has 16 residues. The CDR3 loop reads CASSYGTRGGGDTQYF. The DNA of the CDR3 is TGTGCCAGCAGTTACGGGACCCGGGGCGGGGGTGATACGCAGTATTTT.

This clone turned up a few times. The chain employs TRBV2 and TRBJ1-5; possible D gene TRBD1, 6 bases. Trimming removed 5 bases at V and 0 bases at J, with 8 bases between. CDR1 and CDR2 (germline): SNHLY, FYNNEI. This CDR3 is 14 amino acids long. Here the CDR3 reads CASSQGPSNQPQHF. The CDR3 nucleotides read TGTGCCAGCAGTCAGGGGCCTAGCAATCAGCCCCAGCATTTT.

The CDR3 bases are TGCGCCAGCAGCTTTGACAGGGGTTTCGCCGGGGAGCTGTTTTTT. Encoded protein: CASSFDRGFAGELFF. The rearrangement uses TRBV5-1 and TRBJ2-2, with TRBD1 identical over 8 bases. The CDR3 totals 15 residues. Germline V CDR1 and CDR2: SGHRS, YFSETQ. Trimming removed 2 bases from V and 6 bases from J; junction bases left unmatched: 6.

J is TRBJ1-2 and V is TRBV6-2 or TRBV6-3; tentative D call: TRBD1 (5 bases). CDR3 length equals 13 residues. V lost 6 bases and J lost 4, with 12 bases in between. Germline V gene data show CDR1 as MNHEY and CDR2 as SVGEGT. The CDR3 loop reads CASSDSLAYGYTF. The DNA of the CDR3 is TGTGCCAGCAGCGACAGTCTTGCCTATGGCTACACCTTC.

J is TRBJ1-1 and V is TRBV20-1, with unresolved D. The CDR3 totals 11 residues. CDR1 and CDR2 (germline): DFQATT, SNEGSKA (reference sequence). Deletions cut 0 bases from V and 10 bases from J, with 9 bases between. CDR3 bases: TGCAGTGCTAGAGATAGTCGTGGAGCTTTCTTT. Encoded protein: CSARDSRGAFF.

The rearrangement joins TRBV29-1 to TRBJ1-2; D might be TRBD1 (6 bases). The germline V gene encodes CDR1 SQVTM and CDR2 ANQGSEA. This CDR3 comprises 15 residues. Trimming pared 2 bases from V and 2 bases from J, leaving 15 bases between. The CDR3 loop is CSVESRDRPNYGYTF. The CDR3 nucleotides are TGCAGCGTTGAATCTAGAGACAGGCCAAACTATGGCTACACCTTC.

The rearrangement uses TRBV12-3 or TRBV12-4 and TRBJ2-2; tentative D call: TRBD2 (7 bases). V lost 8 bases to trimming and J lost 5 bases, with 9 bases between them. The CDR3 has 12 residues. The CDR3 sequence is CASGRGTGELFF. The CDR3 nucleotides are TGTGCCAGCGGGAGGGGGACCGGGGAGCTGTTTTTT.

This chain links TRBV24-1 with TRBJ1-5; the D gene is possibly TRBD1 (5 bases). Germline assignment: CDR1 KGHDR and CDR2 SFDVKD. This CDR3 contains 17 residues. V lost 5 bases to trimming and J lost 0 bases, with 16 bases between them. The CDR3 bases are TGTGCCACCAGTGGGACAACCGCTGAATATAGCAATCAGCCCCAGCATTTT. Translated: CATSGTTAEYSNQPQHF.

This chain uses TRBV20-1 with TRBJ1-1, with 7 bases that match TRBD1. The V segment lost 3 bases and the J segment 3 bases; nucleotides outside the gene matches: 4. The CDR3 has 13 residues. CDR1 DFQATT and CDR2 SNEGSKA come from the germline V gene (reference sequence). CDR3 DNA: TGCAGTGCTAGTCAGACAGGGTACACTGAAGCTTTCTTT. It codes for CSASQTGYTEAFF.

The chain has TRBV6-5 and TRBJ1-3, with D uncertain. The CDR3 runs 13 residues. Trimming removed 4 bases from V and 3 bases from J, with 7 bases in between. Germline lookup yields CDR1 MNHEY and CDR2 SVGAGI. The CDR3 DNA is TGTGCCAGCAGTTTGGAGCGTGGAAACACCATATATTTT. It is translated as CASSLERGNTIYF.